The following is a T cell receptor beta chain sequence with its context. Its specificity is unknown. This specimen belongs to a study of T cell responses to AZD1222 COVID-19 vaccine. Study-wide background: Analyses pooled second doses at about 4 or about 12 weeks. Study-wide results and limits: It should be noted that donors were predominantly white British and more often female, and clonal diversity was possibly underestimated. Per reports, nearly half of all spike-specific TCRs target regions that are unmutated in variants.

The CDR3 is 14 amino acids. V gave up 7 bases and J gave up 7 bases, with 20 bases separating them. The method was immunoSEQ multiplex PCR; TCRdb's version includes in-frame clones alone and lacks a portion of them. The table records some 120,000 clones, just over 85% of them present only once. The receptor was isolated from an adult in good health. The sample here was peripheral blood, taken on day 0 of AZD1222 vaccination. V usage is TRBV23-1 and J usage is TRBJ2-7; D possibly corresponds to TRBD2 (6 bases). TRBV23-1 is treated as an ORF (open reading frame) with a function not yet certain. In nucleotides, the CDR3 is TGCGCCAGCACCCGGGAGTTGGCCCGGAGGGAGCAGTACTTC. Its protein product is CASTRELARREQYF.